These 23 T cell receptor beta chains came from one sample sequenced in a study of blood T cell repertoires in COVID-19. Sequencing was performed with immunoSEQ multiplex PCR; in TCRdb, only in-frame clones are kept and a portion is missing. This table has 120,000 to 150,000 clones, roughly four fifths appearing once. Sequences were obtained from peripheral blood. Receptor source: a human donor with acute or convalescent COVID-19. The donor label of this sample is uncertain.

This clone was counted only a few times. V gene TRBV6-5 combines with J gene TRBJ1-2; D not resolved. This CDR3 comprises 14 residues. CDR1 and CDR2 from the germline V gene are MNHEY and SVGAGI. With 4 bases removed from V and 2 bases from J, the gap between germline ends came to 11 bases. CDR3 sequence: CASSSGEWNYGYTF. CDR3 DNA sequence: TGTGCCAGCAGTTCCGGGGAGTGGAACTATGGCTACACCTTC.

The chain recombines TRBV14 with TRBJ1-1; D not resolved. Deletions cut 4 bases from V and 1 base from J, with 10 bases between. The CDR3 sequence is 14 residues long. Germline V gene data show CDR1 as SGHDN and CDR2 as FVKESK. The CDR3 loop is CASSPAGGNTEAFF. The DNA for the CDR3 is TGTGCCAGCAGCCCGGCAGGAGGGAACACTGAAGCTTTCTTT.

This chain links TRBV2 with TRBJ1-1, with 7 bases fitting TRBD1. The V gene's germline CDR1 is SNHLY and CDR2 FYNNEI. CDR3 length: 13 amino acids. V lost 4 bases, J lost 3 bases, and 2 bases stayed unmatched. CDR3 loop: CASSGQGDTEAFF. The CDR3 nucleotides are TGTGCCAGCAGTGGTCAGGGGGACACTGAAGCTTTCTTT.

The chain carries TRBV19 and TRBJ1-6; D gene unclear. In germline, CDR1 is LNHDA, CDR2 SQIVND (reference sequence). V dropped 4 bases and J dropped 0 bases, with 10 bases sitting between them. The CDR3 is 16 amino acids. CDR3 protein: CASSTSVSSYNSPLHF. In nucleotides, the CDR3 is TGTGCCAGTAGTACCTCCGTGAGCTCCTATAATTCACCCCTCCACTTT.

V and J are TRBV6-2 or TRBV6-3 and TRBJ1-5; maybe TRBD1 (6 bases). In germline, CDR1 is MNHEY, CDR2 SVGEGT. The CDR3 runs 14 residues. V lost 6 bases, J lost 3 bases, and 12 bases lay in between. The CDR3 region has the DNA TGTGCCAGCAGCCTTGGACAGTTCAATCAGCCCCAGCATTTT. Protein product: CASSLGQFNQPQHF.

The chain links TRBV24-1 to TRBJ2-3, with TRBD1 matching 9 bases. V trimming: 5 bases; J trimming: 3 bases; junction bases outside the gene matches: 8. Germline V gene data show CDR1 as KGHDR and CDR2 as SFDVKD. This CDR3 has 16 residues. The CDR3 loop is CATSAGDRVLTDTQYF. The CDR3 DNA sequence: TGTGCCACCAGTGCCGGGGACAGGGTCTTAACAGATACGCAGTATTTT.

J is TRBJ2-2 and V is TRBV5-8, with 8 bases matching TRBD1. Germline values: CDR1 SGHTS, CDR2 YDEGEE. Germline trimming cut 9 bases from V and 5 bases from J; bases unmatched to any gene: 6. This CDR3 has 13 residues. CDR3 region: CATRTGRTGELFF. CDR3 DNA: TGTGCCACCCGGACAGGGCGGACCGGGGAGCTGTTTTTT.

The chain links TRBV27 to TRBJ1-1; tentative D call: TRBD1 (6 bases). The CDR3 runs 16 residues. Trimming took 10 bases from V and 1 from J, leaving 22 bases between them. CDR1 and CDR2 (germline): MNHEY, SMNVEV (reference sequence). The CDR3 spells CATPFRRGAKNTEAFF. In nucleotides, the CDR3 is TGTGCCACTCCCTTCCGGCGGGGGGCGAAGAACACTGAAGCTTTCTTT.

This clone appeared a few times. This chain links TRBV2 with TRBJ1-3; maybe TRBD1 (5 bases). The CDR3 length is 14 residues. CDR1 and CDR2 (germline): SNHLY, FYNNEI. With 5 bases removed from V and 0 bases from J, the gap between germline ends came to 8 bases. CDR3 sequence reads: CASSRQYSGNTIYF. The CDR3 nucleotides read TGTGCCAGCAGTCGACAGTACTCTGGAAACACCATATATTTT.

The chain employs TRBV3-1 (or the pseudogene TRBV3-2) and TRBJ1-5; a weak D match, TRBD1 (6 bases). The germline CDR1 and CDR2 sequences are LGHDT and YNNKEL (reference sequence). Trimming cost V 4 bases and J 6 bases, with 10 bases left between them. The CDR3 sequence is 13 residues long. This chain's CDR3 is CASSPAGAQPQHF. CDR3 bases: TGTGCCAGCAGCCCCGCGGGGGCTCAGCCCCAGCATTTT.

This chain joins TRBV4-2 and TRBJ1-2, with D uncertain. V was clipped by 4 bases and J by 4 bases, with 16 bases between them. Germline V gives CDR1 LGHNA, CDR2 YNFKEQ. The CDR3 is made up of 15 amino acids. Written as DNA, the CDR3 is TGTGCCAGCAGCCCCCTAGACTCCCAACGCTATGGCTACACCTTC. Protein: CASSPLDSQRYGYTF.

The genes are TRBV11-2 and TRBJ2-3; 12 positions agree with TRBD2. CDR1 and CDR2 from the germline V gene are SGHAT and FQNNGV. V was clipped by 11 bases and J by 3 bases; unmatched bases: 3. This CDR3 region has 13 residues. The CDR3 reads CACGLAGTDTQYF. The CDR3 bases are TGTGCCTGCGGACTAGCGGGGACAGATACGCAGTATTTT. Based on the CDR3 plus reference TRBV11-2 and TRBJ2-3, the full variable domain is EAGVAQSPRYKIIEKRQSVAFWCNPISGHATLYWYQQILGQGPKLLIQFQNNGVVDDSQLPKDRFSAERLKGVDSTLKIQPAKLEDSAVYLCACGLAGTDTQYFGPGTRLTVL.

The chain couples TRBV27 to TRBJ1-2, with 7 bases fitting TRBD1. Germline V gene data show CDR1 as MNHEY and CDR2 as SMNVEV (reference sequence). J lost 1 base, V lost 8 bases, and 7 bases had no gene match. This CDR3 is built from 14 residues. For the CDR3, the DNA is TGTGCCAGCTCTTACAGGGGCGGTAACTATGGCTACACCTTC. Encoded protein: CASSYRGGNYGYTF.

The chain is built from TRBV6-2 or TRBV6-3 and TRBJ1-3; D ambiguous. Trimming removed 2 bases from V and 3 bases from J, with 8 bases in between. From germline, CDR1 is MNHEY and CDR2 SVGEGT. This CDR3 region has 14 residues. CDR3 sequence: CASSYMTFGNTIYF. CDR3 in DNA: TGTGCCAGCAGTTACATGACATTTGGAAACACCATATATTTT.

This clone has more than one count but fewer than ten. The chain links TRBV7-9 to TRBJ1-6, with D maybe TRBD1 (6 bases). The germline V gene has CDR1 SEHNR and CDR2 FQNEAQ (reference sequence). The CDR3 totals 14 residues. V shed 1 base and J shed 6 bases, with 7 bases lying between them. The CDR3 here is CASSLGGGNSPLHF. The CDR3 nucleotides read TGTGCCAGCAGCTTAGGAGGGGGTAATTCACCCCTCCACTTT.

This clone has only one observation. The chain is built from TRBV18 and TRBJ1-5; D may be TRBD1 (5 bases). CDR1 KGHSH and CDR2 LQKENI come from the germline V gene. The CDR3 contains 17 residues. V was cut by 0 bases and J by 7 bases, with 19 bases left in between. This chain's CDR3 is CASSPPRHGGVHQPQHF. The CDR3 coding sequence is TGTGCCAGCTCACCACCGAGGCATGGAGGGGTTCACCAGCCCCAGCATTTT.

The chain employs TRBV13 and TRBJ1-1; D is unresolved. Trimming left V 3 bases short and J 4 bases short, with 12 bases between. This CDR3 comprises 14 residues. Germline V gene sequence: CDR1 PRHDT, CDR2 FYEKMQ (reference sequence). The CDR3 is CASSLVLSGTEAFF. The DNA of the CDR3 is TGTGCCAGCAGCTTGGTGCTTAGCGGCACTGAAGCTTTCTTT.

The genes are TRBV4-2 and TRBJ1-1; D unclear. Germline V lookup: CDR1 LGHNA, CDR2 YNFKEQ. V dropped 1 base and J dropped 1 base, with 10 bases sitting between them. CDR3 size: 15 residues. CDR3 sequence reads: CASSQVGGSNTEAFF. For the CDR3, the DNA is TGTGCCAGCAGCCAAGTGGGAGGGTCGAACACTGAAGCTTTCTTT.

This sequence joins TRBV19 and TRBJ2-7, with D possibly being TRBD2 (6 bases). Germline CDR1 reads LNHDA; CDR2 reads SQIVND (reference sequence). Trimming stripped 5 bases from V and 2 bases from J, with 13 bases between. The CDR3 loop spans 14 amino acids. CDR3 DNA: TGTGCCAGTAGTCCCTTTGGGGGGACCTACGAGCAGTACTTC. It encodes CASSPFGGTYEQYF.

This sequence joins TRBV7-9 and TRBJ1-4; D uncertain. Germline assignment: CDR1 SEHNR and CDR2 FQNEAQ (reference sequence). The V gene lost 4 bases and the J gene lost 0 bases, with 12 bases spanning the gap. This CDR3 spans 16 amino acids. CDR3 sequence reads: CASSSQSPATNEKLFF. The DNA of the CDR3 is TGTGCCAGCAGCTCCCAGTCACCTGCAACTAATGAAAAACTGTTTTTT.

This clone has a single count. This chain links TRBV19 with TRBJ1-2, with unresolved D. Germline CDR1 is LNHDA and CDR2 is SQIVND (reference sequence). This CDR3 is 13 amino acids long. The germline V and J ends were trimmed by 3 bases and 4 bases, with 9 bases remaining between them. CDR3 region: CASSIADFYGYTF. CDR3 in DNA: TGTGCCAGTAGTATTGCGGACTTCTATGGCTACACCTTC. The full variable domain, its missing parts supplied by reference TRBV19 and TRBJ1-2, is DGGITQSPKYLFRKEGQNVTLSCEQNLNHDAMYWYRQDPGQGLRLIYYSQIVNDFQKGDIAEGYSVSREKKESFPLTVTSAQKNPTAFYLCASSIADFYGYTFGSGTRLTVV.

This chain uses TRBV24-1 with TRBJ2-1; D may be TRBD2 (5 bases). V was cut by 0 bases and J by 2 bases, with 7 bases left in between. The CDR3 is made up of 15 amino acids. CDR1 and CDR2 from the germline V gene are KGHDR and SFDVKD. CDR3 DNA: TGTGCCACCAGTGATTTGCGAGGGACCTACAATGAGCAGTTCTTC. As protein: CATSDLRGTYNEQFF.

CDR3 sequence: CASSQEGAGGLYEQYF. CDR3 DNA: TGCGCCAGCAGCCAAGAAGGAGCGGGGGGGCTATACGAGCAGTACTTC. This chain links TRBV4-1 with TRBJ2-7; 10 bases are a match to TRBD2. This CDR3 region has 16 residues. Unmatched junction bases numbered 6, after V lost 0 bases and J lost 4 bases. Germline values: CDR1 MGHRA, CDR2 YSYEKL.